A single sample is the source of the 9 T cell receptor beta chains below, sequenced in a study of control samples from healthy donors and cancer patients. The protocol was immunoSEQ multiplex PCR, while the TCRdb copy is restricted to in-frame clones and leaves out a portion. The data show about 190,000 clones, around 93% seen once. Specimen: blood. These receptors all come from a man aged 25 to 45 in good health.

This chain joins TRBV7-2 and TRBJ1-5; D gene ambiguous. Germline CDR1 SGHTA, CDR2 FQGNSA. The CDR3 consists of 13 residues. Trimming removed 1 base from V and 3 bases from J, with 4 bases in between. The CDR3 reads CASSLGHNQPQHF. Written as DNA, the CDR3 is TGTGCCAGCAGCTTAGGCCACAATCAGCCCCAGCATTTT. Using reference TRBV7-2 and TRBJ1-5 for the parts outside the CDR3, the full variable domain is GAGVSQSPSNKVTEKGKDVELRCDPISGHTALYWYRQSLGQGLEFLIYFQGNSAPDKSGLPSDRFSAERTGGSVSTLTIQRTQQEDSAVYLCASSLGHNQPQHFGDGTRLSIL.

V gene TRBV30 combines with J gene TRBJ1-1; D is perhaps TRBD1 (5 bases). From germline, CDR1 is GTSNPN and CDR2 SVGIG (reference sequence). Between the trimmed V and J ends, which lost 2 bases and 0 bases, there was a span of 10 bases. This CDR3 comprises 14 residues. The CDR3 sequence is CAWSYGTVNTEAFF. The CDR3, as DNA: TGTGCCTGGAGTTACGGGACGGTGAACACTGAAGCTTTCTTT.

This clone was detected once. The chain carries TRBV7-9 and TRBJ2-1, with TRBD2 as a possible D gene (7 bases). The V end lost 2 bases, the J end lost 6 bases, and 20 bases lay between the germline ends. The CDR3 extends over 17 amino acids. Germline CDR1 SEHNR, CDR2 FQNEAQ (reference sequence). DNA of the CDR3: TGTGCCAGCAGCTTAACCCCCGCCGGGGGGCGAACCAATGAGCAGTTCTTC. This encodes CASSLTPAGGRTNEQFF.

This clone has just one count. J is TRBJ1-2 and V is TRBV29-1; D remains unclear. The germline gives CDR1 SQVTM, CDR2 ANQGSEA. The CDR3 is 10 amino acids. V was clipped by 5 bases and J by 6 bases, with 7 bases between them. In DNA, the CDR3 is TGCAGCGTTCTTGTCCATGGCTACACCTTC. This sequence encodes CSVLVHGYTF.

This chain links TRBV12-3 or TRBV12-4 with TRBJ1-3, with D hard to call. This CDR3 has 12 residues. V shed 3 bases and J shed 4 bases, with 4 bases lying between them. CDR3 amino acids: CASSLTGNTIYF. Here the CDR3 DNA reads TGTGCCAGCAGTTTGACCGGAAACACCATATATTTT.

Here the CDR3 DNA reads TGTGCCAGCAGCTTAGAAAGAAACACTGAAGCTTTCTTT. This gives the protein CASSLERNTEAFF. The chain employs TRBV13 and TRBJ1-1, with D unresolved. Per germline, CDR1 PRHDT and CDR2 FYEKMQ (reference sequence). The CDR3 runs to 13 residues. Trimming shortened V by 1 base and J by 2 bases, and 5 bases separated the two germline ends.

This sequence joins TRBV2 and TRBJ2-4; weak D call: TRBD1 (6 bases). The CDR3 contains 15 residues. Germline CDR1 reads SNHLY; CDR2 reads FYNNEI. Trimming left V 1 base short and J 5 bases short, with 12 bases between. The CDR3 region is CASSEGAGEQNIQYF. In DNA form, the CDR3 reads TGTGCCAGCAGTGAAGGAGCAGGGGAGCAAAACATTCAGTACTTC.

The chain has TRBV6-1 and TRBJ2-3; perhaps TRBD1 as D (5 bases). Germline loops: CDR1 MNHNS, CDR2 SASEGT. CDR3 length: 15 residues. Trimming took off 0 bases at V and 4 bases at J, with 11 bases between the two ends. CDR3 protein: CASSEALAGSDTQYF. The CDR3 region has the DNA TGTGCCAGCAGTGAAGCCCTGGCAGGGTCAGATACGCAGTATTTT.

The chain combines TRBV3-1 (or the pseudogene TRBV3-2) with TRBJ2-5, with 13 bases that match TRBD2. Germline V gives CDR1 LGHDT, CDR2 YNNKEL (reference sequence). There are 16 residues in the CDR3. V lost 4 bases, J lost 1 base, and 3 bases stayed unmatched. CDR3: CASSRGLAGVQETQYF. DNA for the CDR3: TGTGCCAGCAGCCGAGGACTAGCGGGGGTCCAAGAGACCCAGTACTTC.